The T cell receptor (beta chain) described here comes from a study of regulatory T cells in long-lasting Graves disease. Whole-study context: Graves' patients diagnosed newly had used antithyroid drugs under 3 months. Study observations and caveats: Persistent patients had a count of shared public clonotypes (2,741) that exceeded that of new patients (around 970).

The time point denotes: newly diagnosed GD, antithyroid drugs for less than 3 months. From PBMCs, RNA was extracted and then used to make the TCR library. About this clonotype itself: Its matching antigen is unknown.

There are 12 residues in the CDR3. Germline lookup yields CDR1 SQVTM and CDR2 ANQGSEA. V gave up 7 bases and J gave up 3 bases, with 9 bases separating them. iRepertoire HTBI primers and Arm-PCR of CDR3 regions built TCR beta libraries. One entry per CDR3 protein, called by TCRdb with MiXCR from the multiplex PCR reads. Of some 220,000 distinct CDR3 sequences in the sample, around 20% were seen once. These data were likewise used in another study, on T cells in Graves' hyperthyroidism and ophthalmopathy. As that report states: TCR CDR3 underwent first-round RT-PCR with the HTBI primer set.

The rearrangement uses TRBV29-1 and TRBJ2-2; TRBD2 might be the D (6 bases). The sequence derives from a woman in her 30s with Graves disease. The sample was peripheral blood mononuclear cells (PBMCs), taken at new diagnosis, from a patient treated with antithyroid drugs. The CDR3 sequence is CSGEADTGELFF. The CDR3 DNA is TGCAGCGGGGAGGCGGACACCGGGGAGCTGTTTTTT.